This T cell receptor beta chain was sequenced for a study of blood T cell repertoires in COVID-19. Turning to the study itself: Samples of COVID-19 (acute and convalescent) were obtained from the United States, Italy and Spain. PBMCs, B-cell-depleted T cells, or T cells provided the cDNA or gDNA that made up the material.

The trim removed 1 base at V and 5 bases at J, leaving 2 bases unmatched. This CDR3 comprises 13 residues. Germline V CDR1 and CDR2: GTSNPN, SVGIG (reference sequence). Across under 25 US areas, participants ranged in age from about 18 to 90 years. Participants' reported clinical history set cohort assignment. Assay: immunoSEQ multiplex PCR; the TCRdb copy retains only in-frame clones and omits some. The sample shows around 400,000 clones, around 86% of them seen only once. In its sample, this clone was seen once. Sequencing used PBMCs or T cells enriched from blood (not recorded which). The chain links TRBV30 to TRBJ1-5; 7 nucleotides agree with TRBD1. The TCR originated in a woman aged 45-60 years who had recovered from COVID-19. CDR3 amino acids: CAWSEGADQPQHF. In DNA, the CDR3 is TGTGCCTGGAGTGAGGGGGCGGATCAGCCCCAGCATTTT.